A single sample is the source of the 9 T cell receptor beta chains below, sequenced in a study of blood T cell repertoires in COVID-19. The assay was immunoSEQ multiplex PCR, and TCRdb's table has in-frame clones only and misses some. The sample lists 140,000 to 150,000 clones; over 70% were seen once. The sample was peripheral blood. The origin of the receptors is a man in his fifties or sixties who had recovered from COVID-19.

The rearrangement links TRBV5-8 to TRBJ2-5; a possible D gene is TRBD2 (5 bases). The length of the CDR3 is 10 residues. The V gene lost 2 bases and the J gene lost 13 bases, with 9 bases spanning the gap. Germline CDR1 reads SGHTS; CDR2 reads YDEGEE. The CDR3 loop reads CASSLAVGYF. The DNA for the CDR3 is TGTGCCAGCAGCTTAGCGGTCGGGTACTTC.

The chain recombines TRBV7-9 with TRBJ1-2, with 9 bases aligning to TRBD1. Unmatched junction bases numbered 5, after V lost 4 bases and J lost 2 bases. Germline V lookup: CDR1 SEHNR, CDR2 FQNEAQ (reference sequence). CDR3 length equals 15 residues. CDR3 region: CASSSRDRENYGYTF. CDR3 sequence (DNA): TGTGCCAGCAGCTCCAGGGACAGGGAGAACTATGGCTACACCTTC. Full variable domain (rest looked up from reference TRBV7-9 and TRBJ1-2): DTGVSQNPRHKITKRGQNVTFRCDPISEHNRLYWYRQTLGQGPEFLTYFQNEAQLEKSRLLSDRFSAERPKGSFSTLEIQRTEQGDSAMYLCASSSRDRENYGYTFGSGTRLTVV.

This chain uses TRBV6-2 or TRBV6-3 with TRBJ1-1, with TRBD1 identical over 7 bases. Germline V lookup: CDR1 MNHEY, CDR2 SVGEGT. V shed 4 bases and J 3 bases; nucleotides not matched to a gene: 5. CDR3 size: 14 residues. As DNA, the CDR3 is TGTGCCAGCAGTTTAGACAGGGTCCACACTGAAGCTTTCTTT. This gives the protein CASSLDRVHTEAFF.

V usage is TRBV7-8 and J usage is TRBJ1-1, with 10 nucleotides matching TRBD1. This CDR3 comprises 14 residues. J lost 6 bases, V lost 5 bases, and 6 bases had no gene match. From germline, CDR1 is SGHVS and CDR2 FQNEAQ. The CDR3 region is CASSPRDRGPEAFF. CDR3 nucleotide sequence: TGTGCCAGCAGCCCCCGGGACAGGGGACCTGAAGCTTTCTTT.

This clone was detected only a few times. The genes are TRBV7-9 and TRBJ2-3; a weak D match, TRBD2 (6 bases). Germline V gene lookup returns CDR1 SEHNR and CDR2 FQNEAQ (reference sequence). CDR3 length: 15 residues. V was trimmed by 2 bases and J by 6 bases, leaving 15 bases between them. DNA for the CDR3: TGTGCCAGCAGCTTAAATTATGTGCGGGATGATACGCAGTATTTT. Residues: CASSLNYVRDDTQYF.

CDR3 DNA: TGCGCCAGCAGCCAAGCCAGCGGGGGGGCTTCTGGTGAGCAGTTCTTC. Its translation: CASSQASGGASGEQFF. The J gene is TRBJ2-1, the V gene TRBV4-1, with 10 bases aligning to TRBD2. With 1 base clipped from V and 9 bases from J, the junction kept 9 bases outside the gene matches. CDR1 MGHRA and CDR2 YSYEKL come from the germline V gene. This CDR3 is built from 16 residues.

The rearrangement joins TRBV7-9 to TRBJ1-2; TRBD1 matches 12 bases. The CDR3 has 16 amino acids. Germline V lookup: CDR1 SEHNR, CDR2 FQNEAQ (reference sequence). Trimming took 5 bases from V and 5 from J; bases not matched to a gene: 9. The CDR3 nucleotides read TGTGCCAGCAGCATGGGACAGGGGGCTACGACGTATGGCTACACCTTC. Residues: CASSMGQGATTYGYTF.

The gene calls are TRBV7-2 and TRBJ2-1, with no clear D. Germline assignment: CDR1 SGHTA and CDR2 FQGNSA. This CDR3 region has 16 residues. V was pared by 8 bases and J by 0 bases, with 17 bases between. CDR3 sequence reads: CASSLGPGNSYNEQFF. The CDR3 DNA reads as TGTGCCAGCTCCCTTGGCCCAGGTAACTCCTACAATGAGCAGTTCTTC.

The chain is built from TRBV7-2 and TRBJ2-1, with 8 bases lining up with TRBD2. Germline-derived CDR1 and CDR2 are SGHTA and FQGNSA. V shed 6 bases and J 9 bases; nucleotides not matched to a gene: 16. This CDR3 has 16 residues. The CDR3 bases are TGTGCCAGCAGAAAGGAGCGGGGGAGCTCGATGGGTGAGCAGTTCTTC. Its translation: CASRKERGSSMGEQFF.